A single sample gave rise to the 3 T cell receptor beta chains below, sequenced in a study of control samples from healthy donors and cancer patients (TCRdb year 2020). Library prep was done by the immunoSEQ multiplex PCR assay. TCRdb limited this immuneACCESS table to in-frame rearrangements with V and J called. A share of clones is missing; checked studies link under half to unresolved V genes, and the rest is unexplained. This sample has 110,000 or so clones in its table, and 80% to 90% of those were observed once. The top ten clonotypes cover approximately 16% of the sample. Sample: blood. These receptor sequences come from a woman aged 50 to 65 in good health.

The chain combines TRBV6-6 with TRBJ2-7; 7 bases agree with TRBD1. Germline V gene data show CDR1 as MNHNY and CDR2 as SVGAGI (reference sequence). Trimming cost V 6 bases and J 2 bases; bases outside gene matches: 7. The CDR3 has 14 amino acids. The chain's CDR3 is CASSPGGSTYEQYV. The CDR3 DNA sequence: TGTGCCAGCAGCCCAGGGGGTTCGACCTACGAGCAGTACGTC.

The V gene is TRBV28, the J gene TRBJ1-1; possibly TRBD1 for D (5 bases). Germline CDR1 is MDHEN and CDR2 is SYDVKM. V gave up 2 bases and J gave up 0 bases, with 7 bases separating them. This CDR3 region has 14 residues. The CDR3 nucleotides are TGTGCCAGCAGTTTACAGGGCTTGAACACTGAAGCTTTCTTT. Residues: CASSLQGLNTEAFF.

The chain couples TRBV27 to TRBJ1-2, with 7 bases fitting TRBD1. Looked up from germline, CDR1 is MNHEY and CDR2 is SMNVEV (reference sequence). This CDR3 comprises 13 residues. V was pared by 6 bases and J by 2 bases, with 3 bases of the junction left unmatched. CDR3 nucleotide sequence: TGTGCCAGCAGGGAGGGACAGAACTATGGCTACACCTTC. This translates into CASREGQNYGYTF.